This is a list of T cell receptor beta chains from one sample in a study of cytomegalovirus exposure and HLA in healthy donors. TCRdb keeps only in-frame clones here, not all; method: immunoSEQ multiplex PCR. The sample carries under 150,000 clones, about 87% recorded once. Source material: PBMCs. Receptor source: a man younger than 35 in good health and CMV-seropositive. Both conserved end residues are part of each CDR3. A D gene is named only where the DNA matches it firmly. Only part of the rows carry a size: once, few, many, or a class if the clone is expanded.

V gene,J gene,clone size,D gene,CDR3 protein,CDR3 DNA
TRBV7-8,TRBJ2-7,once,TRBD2,CASSLVTVRGTSGTYEQYF,TGTGCCAGCAGCTTAGTAACGGTTCGGGGGACTAGCGGCACCTACGAGCAGTACTTC
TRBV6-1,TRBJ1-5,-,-,CASSEALGRLSNQPQHF,TGTGCCAGCAGTGAAGCGCTCGGCAGGCTTTCCAATCAGCCCCAGCATTTT
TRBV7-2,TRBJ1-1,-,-,CASSLVSGLGTEAFF,TGTGCCAGCAGCTTAGTGTCAGGGTTGGGCACTGAAGCTTTCTTT
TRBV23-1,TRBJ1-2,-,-,CASSQSVGALTSEGVFYGYTF,TGCGCCAGCAGTCAATCGGTAGGGGCGCTTACCTCAGAAGGGGTATTCTATGGCTACACCTTC
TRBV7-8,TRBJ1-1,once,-,CASSLTGDTEAFF,TGTGCCAGCAGCTTAACGGGTGACACTGAAGCTTTCTTT
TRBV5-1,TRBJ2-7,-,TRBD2,CASSLRLAGEGGGEQYF,TGCGCCAGCAGCTTGAGATTAGCGGGAGAGGGGGGTGGCGAGCAGTACTTC
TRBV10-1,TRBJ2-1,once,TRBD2,CASSEPGTSGSTEQFF,TGCGCCAGCAGTGAGCCCGGGACTAGCGGGAGCACTGAGCAGTTCTTC
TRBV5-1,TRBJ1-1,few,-,CASSPKEGRYTEAFF,TGCGCCAGCAGCCCAAAGGAAGGGAGGTACACTGAAGCTTTCTTT
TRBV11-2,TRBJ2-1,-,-,CASSLGQTLGTPDWNEQFF,TGTGCCAGCAGCTTAGGCCAAACACTCGGGACTCCTGATTGGAATGAGCAGTTCTTC
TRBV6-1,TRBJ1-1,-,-,CASSEGGDYPSGGAFF,TGTGCCAGCAGTGAAGGGGGGGACTACCCCAGCGGGGGAGCTTTCTTT
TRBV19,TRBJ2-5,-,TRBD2,CASSISGRAQETQYF,TGTGCCAGTAGTATCAGCGGGAGGGCCCAAGAGACCCAGTACTTC
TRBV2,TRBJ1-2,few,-,CAISDGRQVYGYTF,TGTGCCATTTCAGATGGTCGACAGGTCTATGGCTACACCTTC
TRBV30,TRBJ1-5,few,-,CAWSVLGQPQHF,TGTGCCTGGAGTGTACTGGGCCAGCCCCAGCATTTT
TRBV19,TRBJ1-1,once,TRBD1,CASSPGQGWAEAFF,TGTGCCAGTAGTCCCGGACAGGGATGGGCTGAAGCTTTCTTT
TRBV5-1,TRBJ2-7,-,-,CASSFTEPISYEQYF,TGCGCCAGCAGCTTTACGGAGCCCATCTCCTACGAGCAGTACTTC
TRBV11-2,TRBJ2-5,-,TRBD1,CASSFDRAAETQYF,TGTGCCAGCAGCTTCGACAGGGCGGCAGAGACCCAGTACTTC
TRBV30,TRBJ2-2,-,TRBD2,CAWSSWVAGASRDGELFF,TGTGCCTGGAGTTCCTGGGTAGCGGGGGCGTCCAGGGACGGGGAGCTGTTTTTT
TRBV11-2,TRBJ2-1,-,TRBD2,CASSLGGEQFF,TGTGCCAGCAGCCTGGGGGGGGAGCAGTTCTTC
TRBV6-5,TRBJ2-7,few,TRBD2,CASRRTSYYEQYF,TGTGCCAGCAGACGGACTAGCTACTACGAGCAGTACTTC
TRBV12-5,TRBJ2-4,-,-,CASGSTDYLAKNIQYF,TGTGCTAGTGGTTCCACCGACTACCTAGCCAAAAACATTCAGTACTTC
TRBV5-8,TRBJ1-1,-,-,CASSLRFSGPALNTEAFF,TGTGCCAGCAGCTTGAGGTTTTCAGGTCCCGCCTTGAACACTGAAGCTTTCTTT
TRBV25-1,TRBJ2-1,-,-,CASSENQGDEQFF,TGTGCCAGCAGTGAAAACCAGGGTGATGAGCAGTTCTTC
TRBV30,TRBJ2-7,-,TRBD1,CACNMILDRAYEQYF,TGTGCCTGCAATATGATCCTCGACAGGGCCTACGAGCAGTACTTC
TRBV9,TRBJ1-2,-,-,CASSVGDSGYTF,TGTGCCAGCAGCGTGGGTGACAGTGGCTACACCTTC
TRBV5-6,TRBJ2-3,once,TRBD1,CASSSGQGTHTQYF,TGTGCCAGCAGCTCTGGACAGGGGACACATACGCAGTATTTT
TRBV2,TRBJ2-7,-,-,CASSGGISYYEQYF,TGTGCCAGCAGTGGCGGGATCTCCTACTACGAGCAGTACTTC